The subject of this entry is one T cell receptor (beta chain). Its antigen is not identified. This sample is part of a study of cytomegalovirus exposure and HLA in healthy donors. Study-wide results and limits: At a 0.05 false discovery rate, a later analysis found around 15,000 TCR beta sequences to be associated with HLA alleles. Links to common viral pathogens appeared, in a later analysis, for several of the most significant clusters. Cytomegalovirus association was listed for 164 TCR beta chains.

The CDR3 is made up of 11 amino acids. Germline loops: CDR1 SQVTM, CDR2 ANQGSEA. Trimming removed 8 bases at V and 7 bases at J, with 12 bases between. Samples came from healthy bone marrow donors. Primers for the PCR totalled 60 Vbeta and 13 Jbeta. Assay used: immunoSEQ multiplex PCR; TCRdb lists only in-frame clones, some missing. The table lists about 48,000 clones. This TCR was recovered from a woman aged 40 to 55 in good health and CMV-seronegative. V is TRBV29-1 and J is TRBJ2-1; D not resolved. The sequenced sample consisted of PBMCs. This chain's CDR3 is CSQASGNEQFF. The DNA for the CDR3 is TGCAGCCAAGCCTCGGGTAATGAGCAGTTCTTC.